This entry concerns a single T cell receptor (beta chain). The germline V and J ends were trimmed by 3 bases and 4 bases, with 17 bases remaining between them. There are 16 residues in the CDR3. CDR1 and CDR2 (germline): MDHEN, SYDVKM. Recruited during active infection, patients (from Seattle) were subsequently followed longitudinally. TCRdb's copy holds only in-frame clones and misses some; the assay was immunoSEQ multiplex PCR. The data hold hundreds of thousands of clones, with about 90% observed a single time. The sample belongs to a study of blood T cell repertoires in COVID-19. Study details: Acute and convalescent COVID-19 specimens originated in the United States, Italy and Spain. The analysed material was cDNA or gDNA that came from T cells, B-cell-depleted T cells, or PBMCs.

Source material: peripheral blood. This clonotype was sampled from a woman in her 30s with COVID-19, enrolled during active disease. The chain carries TRBV28 and TRBJ2-3; TRBD1 might be the D (6 bases). CDR3 residues: CASSFRVGAYADTQYF. Here the CDR3 DNA reads TGTGCCAGCAGTTTCCGTGTGGGGGCGTACGCAGATACGCAGTATTTT. Looking up the rest from reference TRBV28 and TRBJ2-3 gives the full variable domain: DVKVTQSSRYLVKRTGEKVFLECVQDMDHENMFWYRQDPGLGLRLIYFSYDVKMKEKGDIPEGYSVSREKKERFSLILESASTNQTSMYLCASSFRVGAYADTQYFGPGTRLTVL.